This T cell receptor (beta chain) was recovered during a study of tumor-infiltrating lymphocytes in oesophageal squamous cell carcinoma. The V gene's germline CDR1 is MGHRA and CDR2 YSYEKL. The CDR3 sequence is 14 residues long. V lost 2 bases and J 5 bases, leaving 10 bases between the germline ends. This clonotype was observed at least ten times. TCRdb redid the calling of the PCR reads with MiXCR, one entry per CDR3 protein. This table holds 15,000 to 20,000 distinct CDR3 sequences, roughly 40% found once. The source of this sequence is a male donor with esophageal squamous cell carcinoma. J is TRBJ2-1 and V is TRBV4-1, with D perhaps TRBD2 (6 bases). Sequencing used esophageal tumor tissue. CDR3 in amino acids: CASSQQIADNEQFF. Written as DNA, the CDR3 is TGCGCCAGCAGCCAACAGATAGCGGACAATGAGCAGTTCTTC.